What follows is one T cell receptor (beta chain) and its context. These data are taken from a study of blood T cell repertoires in COVID-19. This table comes from immunoSEQ multiplex PCR, and its TCRdb copy is limited to in-frame clones, with some not included. The repertoire holds some 110,000 clones, with roughly 90% as singletons. The CDR3 length is 14 residues. Trimming took 1 base from V and 10 from J; bases not matched to a gene: 7. The germline V gene encodes CDR1 SGHDN and CDR2 FVKESK. V is TRBV14 and J is TRBJ1-1, with 9 bases fitting TRBD1. Sequencing used peripheral blood. This clonotype was sampled from a human donor in a cohort sampled during active COVID-19. In DNA, the CDR3 is TGTGCCAGCAGCCAAGTCGGGGACAGGGAGGGAGCTTTCTTT. Protein sequence: CASSQVGDREGAFF. Complete variable domain (other parts from reference TRBV14 and TRBJ1-1): EAGVTQFPSHSVIEKGQTVTLRCDPISGHDNLYWYRRVMGKEIKFLLHFVKESKQDESGMPNNRFLAERTGGTYSTLKVQPAELEDSGVYFCASSQVGDREGAFFGQGTRLTVV.